This T cell receptor beta chain was retrieved from a study of blood T cells in healthy people across ages. This clonotype was recorded a few times. The antigen is undetermined. This CDR3 has 16 amino acids. CDR1 is MNHNY and CDR2 is SVGAGI in the germline V gene (reference sequence). The V gene lost 3 bases and the J gene lost 7 bases, with 18 bases spanning the gap. Study observations and caveats: Fewer expanded clones and more diversity marked long-lived versus aged donors.

Isolation recovered at least 6.5 million PBMCs from every sample. A sample-barcoded 5' primer and a J-beta primer mix were used in a second PCR of about 6 to 11 cycles. Sequencing of every sample gave 2.5 million or more CDR3-containing paired-end reads. TCRdb called the 5' RACE reads again in MiXCR, with one record for every CDR3 protein. The sample holds about a million distinct CDR3 sequences, 35% to 40% seen once. The sequencing sample was made of blood. This chain connects TRBV6-6 to TRBJ1-4; D might be TRBD1 (6 bases). The sequence was collected from a young man in good health. The CDR3 DNA is TGTGCCAGCAGTTATAGACAGGACCGCCGTGGTGAAAAACTGTTTTTT. Its translation: CASSYRQDRRGEKLFF.